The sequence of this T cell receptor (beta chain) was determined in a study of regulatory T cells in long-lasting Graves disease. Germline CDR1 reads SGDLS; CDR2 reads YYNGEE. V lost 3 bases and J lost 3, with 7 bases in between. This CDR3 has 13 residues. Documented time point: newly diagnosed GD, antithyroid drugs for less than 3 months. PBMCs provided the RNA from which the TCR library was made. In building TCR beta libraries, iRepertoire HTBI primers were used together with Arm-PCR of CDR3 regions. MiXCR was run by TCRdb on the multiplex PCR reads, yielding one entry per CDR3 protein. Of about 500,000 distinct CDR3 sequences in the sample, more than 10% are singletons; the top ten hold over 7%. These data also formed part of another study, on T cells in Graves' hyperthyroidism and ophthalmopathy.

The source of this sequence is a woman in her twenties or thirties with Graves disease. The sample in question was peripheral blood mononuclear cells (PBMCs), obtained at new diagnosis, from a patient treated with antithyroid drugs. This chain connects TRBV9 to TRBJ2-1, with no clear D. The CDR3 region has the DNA TGTGCCAGCAGCGCCCAGGACTACAATGAGCAGTTCTTC. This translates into CASSAQDYNEQFF.